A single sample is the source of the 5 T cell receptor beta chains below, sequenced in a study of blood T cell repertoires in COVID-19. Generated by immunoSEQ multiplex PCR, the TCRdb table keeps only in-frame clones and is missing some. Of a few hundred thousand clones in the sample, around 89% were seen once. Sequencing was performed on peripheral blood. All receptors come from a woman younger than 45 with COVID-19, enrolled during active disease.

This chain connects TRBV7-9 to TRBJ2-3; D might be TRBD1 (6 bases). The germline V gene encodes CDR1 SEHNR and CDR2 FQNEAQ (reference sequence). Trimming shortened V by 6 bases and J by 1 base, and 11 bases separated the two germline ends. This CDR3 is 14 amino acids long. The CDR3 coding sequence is TGTGCCAGCAGACCCTACAGGGGCACAGATACGCAGTATTTT. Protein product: CASRPYRGTDTQYF.

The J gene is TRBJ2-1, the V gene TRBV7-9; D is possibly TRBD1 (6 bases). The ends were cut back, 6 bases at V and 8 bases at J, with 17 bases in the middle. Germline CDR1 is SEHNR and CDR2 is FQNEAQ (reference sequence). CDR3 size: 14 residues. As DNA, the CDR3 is TGTGCCAGCAGTTTATACGACAGGATCCATGAGCAGTTCTTC. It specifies CASSLYDRIHEQFF.

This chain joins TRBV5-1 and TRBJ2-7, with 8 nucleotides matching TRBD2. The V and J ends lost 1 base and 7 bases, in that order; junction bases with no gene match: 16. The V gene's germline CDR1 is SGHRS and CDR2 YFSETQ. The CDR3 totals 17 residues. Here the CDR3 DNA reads TGCGCCAGCAGCTTGAGTACTAGCGGCTCTTCACCCTGGGAGCAGTACGTC. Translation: CASSLSTSGSSPWEQYV.

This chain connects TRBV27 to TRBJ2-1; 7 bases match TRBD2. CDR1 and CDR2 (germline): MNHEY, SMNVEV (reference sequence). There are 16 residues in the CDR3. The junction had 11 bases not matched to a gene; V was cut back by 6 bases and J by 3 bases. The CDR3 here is CASRLGFGTIYNEQFF. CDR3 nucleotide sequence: TGTGCCAGCAGGCTAGGATTCGGGACTATCTACAATGAGCAGTTCTTC.

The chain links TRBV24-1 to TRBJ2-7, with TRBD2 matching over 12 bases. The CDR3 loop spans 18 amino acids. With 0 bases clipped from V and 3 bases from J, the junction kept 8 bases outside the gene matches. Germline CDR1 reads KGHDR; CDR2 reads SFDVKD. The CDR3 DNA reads TGTGCCACCAGTGATTTGTTCTTAACTAGCGGGAGGAACTACGAGCAGTACGTC. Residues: CATSDLFLTSGRNYEQYV.